These 26 T cell receptor beta chains were all obtained from the same sample, sequenced in a study of shared clonotypes between healthy human individuals. Clones were sequenced by immunoSEQ multiplex PCR, and TCRdb holds only the in-frame ones, with some missing. The sample shows around 95,000 clones, roughly two thirds of them seen only once. The sequenced sample consisted of memory CD8+ T cells sorted from blood. Subset here: CD45RO+ cells pooled with CCR7-negative TemRA cells. These receptors were collected from a man aged 30 to 45 in good health.

At least ten counts were recorded for this clone. V and J are TRBV28 and TRBJ2-2; D is perhaps TRBD2 (6 bases). Germline CDR1 is MDHEN and CDR2 is SYDVKM. CDR3 length equals 16 residues. V was pared by 6 bases and J by 0 bases, with 14 bases between. The DNA of the CDR3 is TGTGCCAGCAGCCTAATCCGGGACTCGAACACCGGGGAGCTGTTTTTT. This sequence encodes CASSLIRDSNTGELFF.

V and J are TRBV28 and TRBJ2-1; D unresolved. Germline V gene lookup returns CDR1 MDHEN and CDR2 SYDVKM. V was pared by 1 base and J by 0 bases, with 10 bases between. The length of the CDR3 is 16 residues. The CDR3 spells CASSLSGLSSYNEQFF. CDR3 bases: TGTGCCAGCAGTTTATCGGGCCTTAGCTCCTACAATGAGCAGTTCTTC.

The CDR3 loop reads CAISENPGRSYGYTF. The CDR3 region has the DNA TGTGCCATCAGTGAAAATCCCGGACGGTCCTATGGCTACACCTTC. The rearrangement joins TRBV10-3 to TRBJ1-2; D call uncertain. CDR1 is ENHRY and CDR2 is SYGVKD in the germline V gene. V shed 3 bases and J shed 4 bases, with 15 bases lying between them. This CDR3 region has 15 residues.

This sequence joins TRBV10-2 and TRBJ2-3; 9 nucleotides line up with TRBD2. CDR1 is WSHSY and CDR2 is SAAADI in the germline V gene. V was pared by 1 base and J by 6 bases, with 5 bases of the junction left unmatched. The CDR3 sequence is 15 residues long. CDR3 sequence (DNA): TGCGCCAGCAGTGAGTTAGCGGGAGTGGGGGATACGCAGTATTTT. Encoded protein: CASSELAGVGDTQYF.

This clone was counted only a few times. The CDR3 is CASSPQGSTFF. The CDR3 DNA sequence: TGTGCCAGCAGCCCACAGGGGTCGACTTTCTTT. The V call is TRBV2, the J call TRBJ1-1, with 7 positions matching TRBD1. Germline trimming cut 6 bases from V and 12 bases from J; bases unmatched to any gene: 7. Per the germline V gene, CDR1 is SNHLY and CDR2 is FYNNEI. CDR3 length: 11 residues.

The rearrangement links TRBV2 to TRBJ2-7; D is uncertain. V lost 7 bases, J lost 6 bases, and 13 bases lay in between. From germline, CDR1 is SNHLY and CDR2 FYNNEI. CDR3 length: 12 residues. The CDR3 DNA follows: TGTGCCAGCAATGGCCAGACCCCCGAGCAGTACTTC. Translating it yields CASNGQTPEQYF.

V and J are TRBV7-8 and TRBJ2-3, with 11 bases identical to TRBD2. This CDR3 has 15 amino acids. V lost 5 bases, J lost 6 bases, and 7 bases stayed unmatched. Germline CDR1 SGHVS, CDR2 FQNEAQ. In nucleotides, the CDR3 is TGTGCCAGCAGCCCCACTAGCGGGAGTAGGGATACGCAGTATTTT. This encodes CASSPTSGSRDTQYF. Full variable domain (remainder filled in from reference TRBV7-8 and TRBJ2-3): GAGVSQSPRYKVAKRGQDVALRCDPISGHVSLFWYQQALGQGPEFLTYFQNEAQLDKSGLPSDRFFAERPEGSVSTLKIQRTQQEDSAVYLCASSPTSGSRDTQYFGPGTRLTVL.

The V and J genes are TRBV2 and TRBJ2-2, with D perhaps TRBD2 (6 bases). Trimming cost V 0 bases and J 1 base, with 18 bases left between them. The germline V gene encodes CDR1 SNHLY and CDR2 FYNNEI. The CDR3 length is 19 residues. The CDR3 here is CASSEAPGGSGLNTGELFF. Written as DNA, the CDR3 is TGTGCCAGCAGTGAAGCCCCCGGTGGTAGCGGACTGAACACCGGGGAGCTGTTTTTT.

The chain employs TRBV4-1 and TRBJ2-5; D is unclear. The CDR3 is 20 residues long. Germline loops: CDR1 MGHRA, CDR2 YSYEKL. Trimming left V 4 bases short and J 1 base short, with 28 bases between. CDR3 region: CASSPFARLVRRTFQETQYF. The CDR3 DNA sequence: TGCGCCAGCAGCCCCTTCGCCAGGTTGGTGAGGCGGACCTTCCAAGAGACCCAGTACTTC.

At least ten counts were recorded for this clone. This chain joins TRBV7-9 and TRBJ2-1; 7 bases align to TRBD2. Germline CDR1 reads SEHNR; CDR2 reads FQNEAQ (reference sequence). CDR3 length: 15 amino acids. V shed 7 bases and J 10 bases; nucleotides not matched to a gene: 16. CDR3 loop: CASTPGREFLGEQFF. The DNA of the CDR3 is TGTGCCAGCACCCCAGGGCGGGAGTTCCTAGGAGAGCAGTTCTTC.

The gene calls are TRBV2 and TRBJ1-2; TRBD1 is a possible D gene (5 bases). V lost 3 bases, J lost 3 bases, and 11 bases lay in between. The CDR3 has 14 residues. From germline, CDR1 is SNHLY and CDR2 FYNNEI. CDR3 region: CASSEDQGYYGYTF. CDR3 coding DNA: TGTGCCAGCAGTGAGGATCAGGGTTACTATGGCTACACCTTC.

This chain uses TRBV9 with TRBJ2-3; D could derive from TRBD1 or TRBD2 (6 bases each). Trimming took 6 bases from V and 4 from J, leaving 12 bases between them. This CDR3 spans 13 amino acids. Germline-derived CDR1 and CDR2 are SGDLS and YYNGEE. The CDR3 DNA reads TGTGCCAGCACCCGGGGGCGAGCAGATACGCAGTATTTT. Protein: CASTRGRADTQYF.

With respect to this clone: This same CDR3 is encoded by further DNA sequences in the sample. The chain is built from TRBV7-2 and TRBJ1-4; the D is unclear. With 5 bases removed from V and 3 bases from J, the gap between germline ends came to 10 bases. CDR1 and CDR2 from the germline V gene are SGHTA and FQGNSA. The CDR3 sequence is 14 residues long. In DNA form, the CDR3 reads TGTGCCAGCAGCCCAGGCGGAGCTAATGAAAAACTGTTTTTT. As protein: CASSPGGANEKLFF.

The chain uses TRBV7-2 and TRBJ2-1, with D uncertain. Trimming removed 0 bases from V and 9 bases from J, with 18 bases in between. Germline assignment: CDR1 SGHTA and CDR2 FQGNSA. The length of the CDR3 is 16 residues. CDR3 amino acids: CASSLAGACRYGEQFF. The CDR3 DNA follows: TGTGCCAGCAGCTTAGCCGGAGCCTGCAGGTATGGTGAGCAGTTCTTC.

This clone is labeled medium-sized (0.01 to 0.1%). V and J are TRBV28 and TRBJ2-5; D gene ambiguous. From germline, CDR1 is MDHEN and CDR2 SYDVKM. Trimming stripped 4 bases from V and 2 bases from J, with 17 bases between. This CDR3 is 16 amino acids long. The CDR3 loop reads CASSSGESRSQETQYF. For the CDR3, the DNA is TGTGCCAGCAGTTCTGGTGAATCCAGGTCACAAGAGACCCAGTACTTC.

J is TRBJ2-5 and V is TRBV5-4; maybe TRBD2 (6 bases). CDR1 is SGHNT, CDR2 YYREEE, per germline (reference sequence). This CDR3 is built from 16 residues. V lost 4 bases to trimming and J lost 5 bases, with 21 bases between them. Written as DNA, the CDR3 is TGTGCCAGCAGCCCCGGGGGTGGTGATGGTTCGGAGACCCAGTACTTC. It codes for CASSPGGGDGSETQYF.

The chain has TRBV9 and TRBJ2-2; possibly TRBD2 for D (5 bases). Looked up from germline, CDR1 is SGDLS and CDR2 is YYNGEE. The CDR3 is 15 amino acids. V lost 0 bases, J lost 2 bases, and 8 bases lay in between. As DNA, the CDR3 is TGTGCCAGCAGCGTAGTTGGAGGCAACACCGGGGAGCTGTTTTTT. It translates to CASSVVGGNTGELFF.

The chain is built from TRBV20-1 and TRBJ2-7; no clear D. CDR1 and CDR2 (germline): DFQATT, SNEGSKA (reference sequence). V lost 5 bases, J lost 6 bases, and 11 bases lay in between. This CDR3 comprises 11 residues. The CDR3 protein is CSAPQDGEQYF. CDR3 sequence (DNA): TGCAGTGCTCCCCAGGACGGCGAGCAGTACTTC.

The chain employs TRBV10-1 and TRBJ2-1; the match to TRBD2 covers 9 bases. Germline V gives CDR1 WNHNN, CDR2 SYGVQD (reference sequence). The CDR3 is made up of 16 amino acids. V gave up 3 bases and J gave up 5 bases; unmatched junction bases: 8. DNA for the CDR3: TGCGCCAGCAGTGACCATACTAGCGGGTTGAACAATGAGCAGTTCTTC. Translated: CASSDHTSGLNNEQFF.

The chain recombines TRBV2 with TRBJ2-7, with TRBD1 identical over 7 bases. Germline V gene sequence: CDR1 SNHLY, CDR2 FYNNEI. V was pared by 4 bases and J by 3 bases, with 6 bases of the junction left unmatched. The CDR3 covers 14 residues. CDR3 protein: CASSVLTGHYEQYF. CDR3 DNA: TGTGCCAGCAGTGTGTTGACAGGGCACTACGAGCAGTACTTC.

This rearrangement joins TRBV2 to TRBJ1-1; no definite D call. Germline loops: CDR1 SNHLY, CDR2 FYNNEI. This CDR3 is built from 13 residues. With 5 bases removed from V and 3 bases from J, the gap between germline ends came to 10 bases. In DNA form, the CDR3 reads TGTGCCAGCAGTAGAGGCGGAGACACTGAAGCTTTCTTT. Its protein is CASSRGGDTEAFF.

As DNA, the CDR3 is TGTGCCAGCAGTGACTCAGGGGGCGTAGGGCACAATGAGCAGTTCTTC. Amino acids: CASSDSGGVGHNEQFF. This rearrangement joins TRBV6-4 to TRBJ2-1; 7 positions agree with TRBD1. Trimming took 0 bases from V and 5 from J; bases not matched to a gene: 7. This CDR3 spans 16 amino acids. Germline-derived CDR1 and CDR2 are MRHNA and SNTAGT.

The V call is TRBV12-1, the J call TRBJ2-7; the table's D call, TRBD2, has no DNA check behind it. TRBV12-1 is classified as a pseudogene. This CDR3 spans 17 amino acids. The CDR3 sequence is CASSFCIAGGTLYEQYF. The CDR3 nucleotides read TGTGCCAGCAGCTTTTGTATTGCTGGCGGGACCCTCTACGAGCAGTACTTC.

The V and J genes are TRBV6-1 and TRBJ2-1; D tentatively reads TRBD1 or TRBD2 (6 bases each). The V gene lost 4 bases and the J gene lost 9 bases, with 25 bases spanning the gap. The CDR3 is 17 residues long. CDR1 is MNHNS, CDR2 SASEGT, per germline. This chain's CDR3 is CASSVSGGGRKLTEQFF. The CDR3 DNA sequence: TGTGCCAGCAGTGTCTCCGGGGGCGGTAGAAAATTGACTGAGCAGTTCTTC.

The rearrangement links TRBV4-3 to TRBJ2-1, with 8 bases that match TRBD2. The germline V gene has CDR1 LGHNA and CDR2 YSLEER. V trimming: 5 bases; J trimming: 8 bases; junction bases outside the gene matches: 11. The CDR3 is 15 residues long. CDR3 residues: CASSAPGTSNDEQFF. CDR3 coding DNA: TGCGCCAGCAGCGCCCCCGGGACTAGTAACGATGAGCAGTTCTTC.

This clone was detected a few times. DNA for the CDR3: TGTGCCAGCTTTTCGTTCTCTGGGGCCAACGTCCTGACTTTC. Amino acid sequence: CASFSFSGANVLTF. The V gene is TRBV27, the J gene TRBJ2-6; D is uncertain. The CDR3 spans 14 residues. Germline assignment: CDR1 MNHEY and CDR2 SMNVEV (reference sequence). V lost 8 bases, J lost 0 bases, and 8 bases lay in between.